Shown below are 8 T cell receptor beta chains from a single sample sequenced in a study of blood T cell repertoires in COVID-19. The data were produced by immunoSEQ multiplex PCR, yet TCRdb's version contains in-frame clones alone and is incomplete. The top ten clones hold roughly a sixth of a sample with fewer than 300,000 clones, 85% to 90% of them seen once. Sequencing was done on a sample of PBMCs or T cells enriched from blood (not recorded which). The receptors were gathered from a man aged 18 to 29 who had recovered from COVID-19.

The V call is TRBV10-1, the J call TRBJ2-1; TRBD2 matches 8 bases. The junction had 11 bases not matched to a gene; V was cut back by 0 bases and J by 7 bases. The CDR3 runs to 17 residues. Germline V gene lookup returns CDR1 WNHNN and CDR2 SYGVQD (reference sequence). CDR3 protein: CASSESGWREAGNEQFF. In DNA form, the CDR3 reads TGCGCCAGCAGTGAGTCCGGATGGCGGGAGGCCGGGAATGAGCAGTTCTTC.

This chain joins TRBV19 and TRBJ2-7; tentatively, D is TRBD2 (6 bases). The CDR3 loop spans 15 amino acids. Trimming shortened V by 4 bases and J by 3 bases, and 16 bases separated the two germline ends. The germline gives CDR1 LNHDA, CDR2 SQIVND (reference sequence). CDR3 in DNA: TGTGCCAGTAGTAAGGCCCGGCTAGCGAACTACGAGCAGTACTTC. As protein: CASSKARLANYEQYF. Using reference TRBV19 and TRBJ2-7 for the parts outside the CDR3, the full variable domain is DGGITQSPKYLFRKEGQNVTLSCEQNLNHDAMYWYRQDPGQGLRLIYYSQIVNDFQKGDIAEGYSVSREKKESFPLTVTSAQKNPTAFYLCASSKARLANYEQYFGPGTRLTVT.

V usage is TRBV12-3 or TRBV12-4 and J usage is TRBJ1-2, with D perhaps matching TRBD1 (6 bases). V gave up 4 bases and J gave up 7 bases, with 13 bases separating them. The CDR3 has 13 amino acids. The CDR3: CASSSQGQAGYTF. The CDR3 nucleotides read TGTGCCAGCAGTTCACAGGGTCAGGCTGGCTACACCTTC.

This clone appeared once. V and J are TRBV15 and TRBJ2-1; 10 bases fit TRBD1. With V trimmed by 1 base and J by 0 bases, 6 bases remained unmatched. The CDR3 totals 18 residues. The germline CDR1 and CDR2 sequences are LNHNV and YYDKDF (reference sequence). CDR3 sequence reads: CATSRVGTGDPSYNEQFF. Written as DNA, the CDR3 is TGTGCCACCAGCAGAGTCGGGACAGGGGACCCCTCCTACAATGAGCAGTTCTTC.

As for this clone: Other DNA variants within this sample encode the same CDR3. The chain recombines TRBV19 with TRBJ1-1; 7 nucleotides align to TRBD1. The J segment lost 1 base and the V segment lost 8 bases, leaving 4 bases of the junction unmatched. CDR3 length: 13 residues. Germline loops: CDR1 LNHDA, CDR2 SQIVND (reference sequence). In DNA form, the CDR3 reads TGTGCCAGTTCCCCAGGGGGGAACACTGAAGCTTTCTTT. Translation: CASSPGGNTEAFF.

The V gene is TRBV30, the J gene TRBJ2-1; TRBD1 matches at 8 bases. V lost 5 bases, J lost 6 bases, and 9 bases stayed unmatched. Germline CDR1 and CDR2: GTSNPN and SVGIG (reference sequence). There are 14 residues in the CDR3. The CDR3: CAWHSRTGINEQFF. Here the CDR3 DNA reads TGTGCCTGGCACTCTAGGACAGGGATCAATGAGCAGTTCTTC.

The chain carries TRBV10-2 and TRBJ1-5; 9 nucleotides align to TRBD1. Germline CDR1 WSHSY, CDR2 SAAADI. CDR3 length equals 16 residues. V gave up 1 base and J gave up 2 bases; unmatched junction bases: 3. CDR3 nucleotides: TGCGCCAGCAGTGAGTGGACAGGGGAGGGCAATCAGCCCCAGCATTTT. Translation gives CASSEWTGEGNQPQHF.

This clone was found a few times. CDR3 protein: CATKTGLDTDTQYF. The CDR3 region has the DNA TGTGCCACAAAAACAGGGTTGGACACAGATACGCAGTATTTT. The chain recombines TRBV19 with TRBJ2-3; tentative D call: TRBD1 (6 bases). Deletions cut 10 bases from V and 2 bases from J, with 16 bases between. CDR3 length: 14 residues. CDR1 LNHDA and CDR2 SQIVND come from the germline V gene (reference sequence).